These 23 T cell receptor beta chains originate from one sample sequenced in a study of OX40 agonist ivuxolimab in advanced cancers. Sequenced by immunoSEQ multiplex PCR; TCRdb stores in-frame clones only, minus some. This sample has under 65,000 clones, with 85% found just once. Sequences were derived from CD4+ or CD8+ T cells sorted from blood, sampled in a trial of the OX40 agonist ivuxolimab. These TCRs come from an adult with an advanced solid tumor such as melanoma, head and neck, liver or kidney cancer.

The CDR3 nucleotides are TGTGCCAGCAGCTCGGGACATAGGAACACTGAAGCTTTCTTT. As protein: CASSSGHRNTEAFF. The rearrangement links TRBV5-6 to TRBJ1-1; D might be TRBD1 (6 bases). This CDR3 has 14 amino acids. Between the trimmed V and J ends, which lost 3 bases and 1 base, there was a span of 10 bases. Germline V gives CDR1 SGHDT, CDR2 YYEEEE.

This clone was seen a handful of times. The chain uses TRBV5-4 and TRBJ1-3, with 9 bases matching TRBD1. The CDR3 runs to 17 residues. The J segment lost 1 base and the V segment lost 3 bases, leaving 8 bases of the junction unmatched. Germline V lookup: CDR1 SGHNT, CDR2 YYREEE (reference sequence). CDR3 nucleotides: TGTGCCAGCAGCTCCGGGACAGGGTTACCTTCTGGAAACACCATATATTTT. Its translation: CASSSGTGLPSGNTIYF.

The chain couples TRBV7-9 to TRBJ1-2, with D possibly TRBD1 on 5 matching bases. CDR1 SEHNR and CDR2 FQNEAQ come from the germline V gene (reference sequence). The CDR3 is made up of 14 amino acids. Trimming cost V 4 bases and J 4 bases, with 13 bases left between them. The CDR3 region is CASSSGLEFYGYTF. Written as DNA, the CDR3 is TGTGCCAGCAGCTCAGGGTTGGAGTTCTATGGCTACACCTTC.

This clone rates as medium-sized. The chain couples TRBV7-2 to TRBJ2-7; possible D gene TRBD2, 6 bases. CDR1 and CDR2 (germline): SGHTA, FQGNSA. CDR3 length: 14 amino acids. The V gene lost 5 bases and the J gene lost 3 bases, with 14 bases spanning the gap. For the CDR3, the DNA is TGTGCCAGCAGCCCCGGTCGGGAGCGCTACGAGCAGTACTTC. Protein: CASSPGRERYEQYF.

This sequence joins TRBV5-1 and TRBJ2-1; D is unresolved. Trimming shortened V by 0 bases and J by 3 bases, and 10 bases separated the two germline ends. The CDR3 length is 15 residues. The germline CDR1 and CDR2 sequences are SGHRS and YFSETQ. The DNA for the CDR3 is TGCGCCAGCAGCTTGGCCGCGCCAGACTACAATGAGCAGTTCTTC. It yields the protein CASSLAAPDYNEQFF. Full variable domain (missing parts from reference TRBV5-1 and TRBJ2-1): KAGVTQTPRYLIKTRGQQVTLSCSPISGHRSVSWYQQTPGQGLQFLFEYFSETQRNKGNFPGRFSGRQFSNSRSEMNVSTLELGDSALYLCASSLAAPDYNEQFFGPGTRLTVL.

This chain joins TRBV7-9 and TRBJ2-5; D unresolved. Germline V gene data show CDR1 as SEHNR and CDR2 as FQNEAQ (reference sequence). The CDR3 spans 14 residues. The V and J ends lost 1 base and 4 bases respectively, with 10 bases between them. CDR3 sequence: CASSLGSPPETQYF. In DNA, the CDR3 is TGTGCCAGCAGCTTAGGCTCACCCCCAGAGACCCAGTACTTC. The complete variable domain, with remaining parts taken from reference TRBV7-9 and TRBJ2-5, reads DTGVSQNPRHKITKRGQNVTFRCDPISEHNRLYWYRQTLGQGPEFLTYFQNEAQLEKSRLLSDRFSAERPKGSFSTLEIQRTEQGDSAMYLCASSLGSPPETQYFGPGTRLLVL.

The chain is built from TRBV10-3 and TRBJ2-7; the D gene is possibly TRBD2 (5 bases). The germline gives CDR1 ENHRY, CDR2 SYGVKD. Trimming took 2 bases from V and 2 from J, leaving 13 bases between them. This CDR3 is 15 amino acids long. The CDR3 loop reads CAISEPSEAPYEQYF. CDR3 nucleotide sequence: TGTGCCATCAGTGAGCCGTCGGAGGCCCCCTACGAGCAGTACTTC.

The genes are TRBV11-2 and TRBJ2-3; D is ambiguous. Trimming removed 3 bases at V and 4 bases at J, with 2 bases between. Germline values: CDR1 SGHAT, CDR2 FQNNGV. This CDR3 comprises 11 residues. The CDR3 sequence: CASSFADTQYF. The CDR3 DNA is TGTGCCAGCAGCTTTGCAGATACGCAGTATTTT. The whole variable domain, remainder taken from reference TRBV11-2 and TRBJ2-3, is EAGVAQSPRYKIIEKRQSVAFWCNPISGHATLYWYQQILGQGPKLLIQFQNNGVVDDSQLPKDRFSAERLKGVDSTLKIQPAKLEDSAVYLCASSFADTQYFGPGTRLTVL.

The CDR3: CATSIQNPATNEKLFF. In DNA form, the CDR3 reads TGTGCCACCAGCATCCAGAATCCCGCAACTAATGAAAAACTGTTTTTT. V gene TRBV15 combines with J gene TRBJ1-4, with D unresolved. Germline values: CDR1 LNHNV, CDR2 YYDKDF (reference sequence). With 4 bases removed from V and 0 bases from J, the gap between germline ends came to 12 bases. This CDR3 region has 16 residues.

The V call is TRBV7-9, the J call TRBJ2-3; possible D gene TRBD2, 5 bases. V was cut by 5 bases and J by 12 bases, with 12 bases left in between. This CDR3 has 11 residues. Germline CDR1 SEHNR, CDR2 FQNEAQ (reference sequence). DNA of the CDR3: TGTGCCAGCAGCGAGGGAGTAGTTCAGTATTTT. It is translated as CASSEGVVQYF.

CDR3 in DNA: TGCAGCGTTTGGGGACAGGGGGATGGCTACACCTTC. Translating gives CSVWGQGDGYTF. The chain employs TRBV29-1 and TRBJ1-2, with 11 bases identical to TRBD1. V was pared by 5 bases and J by 6 bases, with 2 bases of the junction left unmatched. Germline values: CDR1 SQVTM, CDR2 ANQGSEA. CDR3 size: 12 residues. Based on the CDR3 plus reference TRBV29-1 and TRBJ1-2, the full variable domain is SAVISQKPSRDICQRGTSLTIQCQVDSQVTMMFWYRQQPGQSLTLIATANQGSEATYESGFVIDKFPISRPNLTFSTLTVSNMSPEDSSIYLCSVWGQGDGYTFGSGTRLTVV.

This chain links TRBV30 with TRBJ1-2; D not certain. Per germline, CDR1 GTSNPN and CDR2 SVGIG (reference sequence). The CDR3 sequence is 13 residues long. The V end was cut by 1 base, the J end by 1 base, with 7 bases between. The CDR3 spells CAWSGTDNYGYTF. The CDR3 DNA follows: TGTGCCTGGAGTGGAACGGATAACTATGGCTACACCTTC.

This rearrangement joins TRBV6-1 to TRBJ2-3; 10 nucleotides agree with TRBD2. Per germline, CDR1 MNHNS and CDR2 SASEGT. With V trimmed by 2 bases and J by 0 bases, 2 bases remained unmatched. The CDR3 is made up of 16 amino acids. The CDR3 loop reads CASSELAGVSTDTQYF. CDR3 sequence (DNA): TGTGCCAGCAGTGAACTAGCGGGGGTTAGCACAGATACGCAGTATTTT.

V is TRBV27 and J is TRBJ2-3, with 7 bases aligning to TRBD2. The V gene end was trimmed by 4 bases and the J gene end by 1 base; junction bases not matched to a gene: 5. Per the germline V gene, CDR1 is MNHEY and CDR2 is SMNVEV (reference sequence). This CDR3 is built from 15 residues. The CDR3 sequence: CASSSLRGGTDTQYF. CDR3 nucleotides: TGTGCCAGCAGTTCCCTCCGGGGGGGCACAGATACGCAGTATTTT.

The rearrangement joins TRBV21-1 to TRBJ2-7. TRBV21-1 is marked as a pseudogene. The CDR3 covers 13 residues. The CDR3 bases are TGTGCCAGCAGCTACAGAGGTGGTTACGAGCAGTACTTC. Encoded protein: CASSYRGGYEQYF.

The genes are TRBV25-1 and TRBJ1-5; D not certain. V was cut by 1 base and J by 1 base, with 8 bases left in between. Germline assignment: CDR1 MGHDK and CDR2 SYGVNS. The CDR3 runs to 15 residues. The DNA for the CDR3 is TGTGCCAGCAGTGAATCCACGGACAGCAATCAGCCCCAGCATTTT. This translates into CASSESTDSNQPQHF.

This chain joins TRBV5-1 and TRBJ1-2; the D is unclear. The CDR3 contains 13 residues. Germline V lookup: CDR1 SGHRS, CDR2 YFSETQ. Trimming took 2 bases from V and 7 from J, leaving 12 bases between them. The CDR3 loop reads CASSLGGESGYTF. The CDR3 DNA is TGCGCCAGCAGCTTAGGTGGGGAGAGTGGCTACACCTTC.

This chain uses TRBV9 with TRBJ2-3, with a possible D match to TRBD2 (5 bases). The CDR3 totals 14 residues. CDR1 is SGDLS and CDR2 is YYNGEE in the germline V gene. V lost 5 bases and J 0 bases, leaving 10 bases between the germline ends. The CDR3: CASSLTSSTDTQYF. The DNA of the CDR3 is TGTGCCAGCAGTCTTACTAGTAGCACAGATACGCAGTATTTT.

The chain has TRBV15 and TRBJ2-7; 7 nucleotides align to TRBD1. From germline, CDR1 is LNHNV and CDR2 YYDKDF (reference sequence). V lost 5 bases to trimming and J lost 2 bases; unmatched junction nucleotides: 6. This CDR3 is 14 amino acids long. The chain's CDR3 is CATSPGQITYEQYF. Written as DNA, the CDR3 is TGTGCCACCAGCCCGGGACAGATTACCTACGAGCAGTACTTC.

V and J are TRBV6-1 and TRBJ2-7; D is perhaps TRBD1 or TRBD2 (5 bases each). The CDR3 sequence is 14 residues long. V was trimmed by 2 bases and J by 2 bases, leaving 10 bases between them. In germline, CDR1 is MNHNS, CDR2 SASEGT. The CDR3 nucleotides read TGTGCCAGCAGTGAACTGGGGGTTACCTACGAGCAGTACTTC. It translates to CASSELGVTYEQYF.

The genes are TRBV9 and TRBJ1-1; 7 nucleotides match TRBD1. The V gene end was trimmed by 0 bases and the J gene end by 10 bases; junction bases not matched to a gene: 6. The length of the CDR3 is 13 residues. Germline lookup yields CDR1 SGDLS and CDR2 YYNGEE. CDR3 nucleotide sequence: TGTGCCAGCAGCGTAGAGGCAGGGGGAAGAGCTTTCTTT. Protein: CASSVEAGGRAFF.

This clone was counted a few times. CDR3 nucleotides: TGTGCCAGCAGTTACAGGGCGAAGACTGAAGCTTTCTTT. Its protein product is CASSYRAKTEAFF. V gene TRBV6-5 combines with J gene TRBJ1-1, with D unclear. V was pared by 2 bases and J by 5 bases, with 9 bases between. Germline V gene data show CDR1 as MNHEY and CDR2 as SVGAGI. This CDR3 is built from 13 residues.

This clone was seen a handful of times. J is TRBJ2-3 and V is TRBV21-1; the table's D call, TRBD2, has no DNA check behind it. TRBV21-1 corresponds to a pseudogene. This CDR3 spans 16 amino acids. This CDR3 is CASSSGKGLHTDTQYF. CDR3 DNA sequence: TGTGCCAGCAGCTCAGGTAAAGGACTCCACACAGATACGCAGTATTTT.